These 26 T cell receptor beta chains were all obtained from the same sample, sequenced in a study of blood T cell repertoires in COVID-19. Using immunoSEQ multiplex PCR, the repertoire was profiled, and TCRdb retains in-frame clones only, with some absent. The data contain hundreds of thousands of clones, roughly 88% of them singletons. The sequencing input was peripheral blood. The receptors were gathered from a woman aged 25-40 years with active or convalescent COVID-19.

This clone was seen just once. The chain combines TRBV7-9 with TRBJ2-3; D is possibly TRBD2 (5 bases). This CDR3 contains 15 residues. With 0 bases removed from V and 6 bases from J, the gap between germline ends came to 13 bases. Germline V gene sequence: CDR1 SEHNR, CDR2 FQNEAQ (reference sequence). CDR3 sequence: CASSLALTPGDTQYF. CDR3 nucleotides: TGTGCCAGCAGCTTAGCGCTCACCCCGGGGGATACGCAGTATTTT.

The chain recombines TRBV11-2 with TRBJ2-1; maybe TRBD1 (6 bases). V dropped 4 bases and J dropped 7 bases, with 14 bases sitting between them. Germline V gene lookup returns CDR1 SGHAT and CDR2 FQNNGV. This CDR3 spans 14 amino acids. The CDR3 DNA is TGTGCCAGCAGCTCACAAACAGGGAGAAATGAGCAGTTCTTC. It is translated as CASSSQTGRNEQFF.

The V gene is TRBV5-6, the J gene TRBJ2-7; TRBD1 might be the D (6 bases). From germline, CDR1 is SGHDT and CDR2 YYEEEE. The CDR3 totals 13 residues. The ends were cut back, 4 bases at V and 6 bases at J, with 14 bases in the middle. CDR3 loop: CASSATQGSEQYF. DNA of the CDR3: TGTGCCAGCAGCGCTACACAGGGTTCCGAGCAGTACTTC.

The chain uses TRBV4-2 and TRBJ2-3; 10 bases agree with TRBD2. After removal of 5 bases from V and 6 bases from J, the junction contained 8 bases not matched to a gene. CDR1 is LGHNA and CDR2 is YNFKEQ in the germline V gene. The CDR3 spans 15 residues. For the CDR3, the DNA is TGTGCCAGCAGCGAAAGCGGGAGGGCGGGTGATACGCAGTATTTT. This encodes CASSESGRAGDTQYF.

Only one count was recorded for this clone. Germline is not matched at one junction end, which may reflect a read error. CDR3 loop: CASSTYSSPLHF. CDR3 DNA: TGTGCCAGCAGTACGTATAGTTCACCCCTCCACTTT. The V gene is TRBV25-1, the J gene TRBJ1-6, with unresolved D. In germline, CDR1 is MGHDK, CDR2 SYGVNS. The CDR3 is 12 residues long.

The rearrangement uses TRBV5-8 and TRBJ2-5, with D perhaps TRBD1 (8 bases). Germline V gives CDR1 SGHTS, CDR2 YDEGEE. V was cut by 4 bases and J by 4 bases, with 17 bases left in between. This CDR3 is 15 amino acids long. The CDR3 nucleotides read TGTGCCAGCAGCACCGGGACAGGCGGGAGAGAGACCCAGTACTTC. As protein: CASSTGTGGRETQYF.

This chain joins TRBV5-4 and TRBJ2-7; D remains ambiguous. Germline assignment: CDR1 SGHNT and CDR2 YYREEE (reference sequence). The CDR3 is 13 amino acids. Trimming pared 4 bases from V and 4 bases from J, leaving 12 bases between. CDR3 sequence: CASSPSGGYEQYF. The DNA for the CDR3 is TGTGCCAGCAGCCCCTCGGGTGGGTACGAGCAGTACTTC.

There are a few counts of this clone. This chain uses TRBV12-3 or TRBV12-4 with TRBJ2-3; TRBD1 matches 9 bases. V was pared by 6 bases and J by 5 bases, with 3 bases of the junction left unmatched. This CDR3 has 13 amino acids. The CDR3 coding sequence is TGTGCCAGCAGACAGGGGGCTGGAGATACGCAGTATTTT. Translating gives CASRQGAGDTQYF.

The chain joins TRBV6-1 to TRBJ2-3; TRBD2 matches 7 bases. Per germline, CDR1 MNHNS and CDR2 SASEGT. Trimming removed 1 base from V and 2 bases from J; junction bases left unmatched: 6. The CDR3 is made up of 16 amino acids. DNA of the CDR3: TGTGCCAGCAGTGAAGGGGCTAGCGGCAACACAGATACGCAGTATTTT. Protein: CASSEGASGNTDTQYF.

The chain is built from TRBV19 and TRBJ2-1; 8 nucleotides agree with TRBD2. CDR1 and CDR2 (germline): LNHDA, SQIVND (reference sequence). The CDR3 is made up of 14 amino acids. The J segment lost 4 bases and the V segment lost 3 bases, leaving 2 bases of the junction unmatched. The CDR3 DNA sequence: TGTGCCAGTAGTATTAGCGGGGATTACAATGAGCAGTTCTTC. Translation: CASSISGDYNEQFF.

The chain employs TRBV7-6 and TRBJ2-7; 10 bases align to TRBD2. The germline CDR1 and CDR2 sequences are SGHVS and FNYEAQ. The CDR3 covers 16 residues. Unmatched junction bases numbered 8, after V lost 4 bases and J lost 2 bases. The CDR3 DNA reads TGTGCCAGCAGCTCGCCTCTAGCGGGAGACACCTACGAGCAGTACTTC. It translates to CASSSPLAGDTYEQYF.

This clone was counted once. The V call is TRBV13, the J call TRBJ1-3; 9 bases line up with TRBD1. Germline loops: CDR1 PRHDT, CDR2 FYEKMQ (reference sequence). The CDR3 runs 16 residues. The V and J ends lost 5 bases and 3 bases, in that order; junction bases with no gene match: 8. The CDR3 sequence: CASSPRDRVFGNTIYF. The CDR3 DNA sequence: TGTGCCAGCAGCCCCCGGGACAGGGTTTTTGGAAACACCATATATTTT.

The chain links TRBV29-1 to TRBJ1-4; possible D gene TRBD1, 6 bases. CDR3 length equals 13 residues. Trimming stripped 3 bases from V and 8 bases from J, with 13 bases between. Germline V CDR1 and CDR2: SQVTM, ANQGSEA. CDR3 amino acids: CSVDWGLGEKLFF. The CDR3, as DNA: TGCAGCGTTGACTGGGGGCTCGGAGAAAAACTGTTTTTT.

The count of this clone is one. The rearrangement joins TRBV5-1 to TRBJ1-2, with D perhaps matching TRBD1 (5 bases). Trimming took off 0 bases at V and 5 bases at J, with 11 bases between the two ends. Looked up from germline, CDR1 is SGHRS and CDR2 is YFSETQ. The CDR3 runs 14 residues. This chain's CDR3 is CASSLEGREYGYTF. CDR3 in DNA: TGCGCCAGCAGCTTGGAGGGACGGGAGTATGGCTACACCTTC.

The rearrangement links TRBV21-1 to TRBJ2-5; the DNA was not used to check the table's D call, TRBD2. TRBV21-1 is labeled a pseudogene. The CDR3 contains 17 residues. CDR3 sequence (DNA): TGTGCCAGCAGCAAAGTACCTAGCGGGAGGGCCCTCGAGACCCAGTACTTC. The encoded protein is CASSKVPSGRALETQYF.

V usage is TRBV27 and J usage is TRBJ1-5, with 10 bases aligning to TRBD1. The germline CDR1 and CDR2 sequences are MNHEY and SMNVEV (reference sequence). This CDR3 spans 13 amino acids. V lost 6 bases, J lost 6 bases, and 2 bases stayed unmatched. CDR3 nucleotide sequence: TGTGCCAGCAGCGGGACAGGGGTTCAGCCCCAGCATTTT. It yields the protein CASSGTGVQPQHF.

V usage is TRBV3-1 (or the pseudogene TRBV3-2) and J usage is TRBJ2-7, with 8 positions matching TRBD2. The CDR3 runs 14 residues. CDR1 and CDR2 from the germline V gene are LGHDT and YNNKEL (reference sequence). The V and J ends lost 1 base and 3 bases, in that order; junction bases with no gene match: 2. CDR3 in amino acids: CASSQAGTSYEQYF. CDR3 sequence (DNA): TGTGCCAGCAGCCAAGCTGGGACTAGCTACGAGCAGTACTTC.

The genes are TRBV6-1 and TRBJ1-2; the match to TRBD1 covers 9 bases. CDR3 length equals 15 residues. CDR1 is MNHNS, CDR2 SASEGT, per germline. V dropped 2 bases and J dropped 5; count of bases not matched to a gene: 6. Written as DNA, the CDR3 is TGTGCCAGCAGTGAACGGACAGGGGCCGAATATGGCTACACCTTC. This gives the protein CASSERTGAEYGYTF.

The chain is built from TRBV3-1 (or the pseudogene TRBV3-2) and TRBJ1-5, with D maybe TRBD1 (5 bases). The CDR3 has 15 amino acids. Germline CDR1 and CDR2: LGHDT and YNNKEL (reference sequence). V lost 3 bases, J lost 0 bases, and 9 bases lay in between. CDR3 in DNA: TGTGCCAGCAGCCAGCAGGGTTTTAGCAATCAGCCCCAGCATTTT. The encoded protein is CASSQQGFSNQPQHF.

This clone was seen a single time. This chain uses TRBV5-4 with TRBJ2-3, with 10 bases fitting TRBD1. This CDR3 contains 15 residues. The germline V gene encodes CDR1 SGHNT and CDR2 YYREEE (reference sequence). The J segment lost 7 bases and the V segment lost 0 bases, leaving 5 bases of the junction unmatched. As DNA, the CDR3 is TGTGCCAGCAGCTTGGGGGGACAGGGGAGGAATACGCAGTATTTT. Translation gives CASSLGGQGRNTQYF.

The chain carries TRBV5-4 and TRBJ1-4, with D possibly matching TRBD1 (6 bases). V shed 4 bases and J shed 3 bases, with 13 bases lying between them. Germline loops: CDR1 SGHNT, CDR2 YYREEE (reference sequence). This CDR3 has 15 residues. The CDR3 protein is CASSASGAANEKLFF. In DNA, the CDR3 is TGTGCCAGCAGCGCGTCAGGGGCCGCTAATGAAAAACTGTTTTTT.

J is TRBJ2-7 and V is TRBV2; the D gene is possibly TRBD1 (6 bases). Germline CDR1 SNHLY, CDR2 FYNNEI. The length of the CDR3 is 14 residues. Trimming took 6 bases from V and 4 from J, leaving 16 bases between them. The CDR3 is CASRATGQEYEQYF. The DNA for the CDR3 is TGTGCCAGCAGGGCGACAGGTCAAGAGTACGAGCAGTACTTC.

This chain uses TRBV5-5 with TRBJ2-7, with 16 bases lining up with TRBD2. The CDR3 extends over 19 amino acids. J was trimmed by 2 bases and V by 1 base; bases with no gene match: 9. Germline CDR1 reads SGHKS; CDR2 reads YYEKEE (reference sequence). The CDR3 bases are TGTGCCAGCAGCTTGTGGGGGACTAGCGGGAGGGCCATCACCTACGAGCAGTACTTC. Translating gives CASSLWGTSGRAITYEQYF.

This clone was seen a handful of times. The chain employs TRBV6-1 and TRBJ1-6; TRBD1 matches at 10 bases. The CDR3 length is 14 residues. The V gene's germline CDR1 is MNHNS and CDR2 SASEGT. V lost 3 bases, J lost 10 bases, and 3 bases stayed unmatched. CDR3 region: CASSEWTGGSPLHF. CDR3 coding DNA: TGTGCCAGCAGTGAGTGGACAGGGGGGTCACCCCTCCACTTT.

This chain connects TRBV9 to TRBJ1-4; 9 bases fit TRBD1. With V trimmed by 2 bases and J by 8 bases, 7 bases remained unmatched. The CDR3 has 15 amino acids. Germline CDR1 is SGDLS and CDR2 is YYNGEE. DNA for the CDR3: TGTGCCAGCAGCGTGGACAGGGGAGTCGGAGAAAAACTGTTTTTT. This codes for CASSVDRGVGEKLFF.

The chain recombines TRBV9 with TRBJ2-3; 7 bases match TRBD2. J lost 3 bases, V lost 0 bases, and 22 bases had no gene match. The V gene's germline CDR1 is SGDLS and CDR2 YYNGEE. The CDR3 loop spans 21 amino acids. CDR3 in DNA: TGTGCCAGCAGCGTAGGAAGGCGGGCGGGAGTTAGCGTTCTGTGGACAGATACGCAGTATTTT. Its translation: CASSVGRRAGVSVLWTDTQYF.